This note documents a single T cell receptor beta chain sequence. Its binding antigen is unknown. There are no base qualities to consult, and no much larger clone falls within one base. The same CDR3 can be traced to other DNA sequences in this sample. CD8 naive samples were CD45RO-negative cells positively selected for CCR7, giving a CD45RA+CCR7+ population that excluded TemRA cells. Donors were healthy HIV-negative adults with no recently reported acute infections or vaccinations. Only Caucasian adults living in Nashville, Tennessee, USA were represented among the donors. After blood collection by leukapheresis, PBMCs were isolated using Ficoll-Histopaque density gradient centrifugation and then cryopreserved in the vapor phase of liquid nitrogen. Analytical flow cytometry was used to check the purity and quantity of each magnetically sorted T cell population. From each sorted fraction, genomic DNA was isolated and quantified by UV absorbance on a Nanodrop 2000c.

The CDR3 goes from the cysteine to the phenylalanine over 13 residues. Just CDR3 DNA is preserved here, 39 bases in frame from base 1. The germline V gene specifies MNHEY as CDR1 and SVGAGI as CDR2. V is clipped by 2 bases and J by 4 bases, and the sequence between their germline boundaries is 8 bases long. This sample is part of a study of shared clonotypes between healthy human individuals (dated by TCRdb to about 2020). Describing the broader study: A couple of women and a few men aged 18 to 49 years were included in the cohort. For each donor, three plates each were used for CD4 naive and CD4 memory, two plates were used for CD8 naive, and one plate was used for CD8 memory. Blood TCR repertoires of about five healthy adults were deeply sequenced to estimate repertoire size and the extent of clonotype sharing between individuals. To increase sequencing depth and limit assay-specific biases, TCR repertoire library preparation and sequencing were carried out by different laboratories using diverse techniques. Between about 0.94 and 8.9 billion PBMCs per donor were obtained by leukapheresis. Study-wide conclusions, independent of this receptor: When a few donors were compared, the shared fraction of clonotypes was about 5% for naive CD4, around 4% for naive CD8, roughly 2.5% for memory CD4, and around 0.37% for memory CD8. Based on pairwise subsampling, the degree of clonotype sharing among donors was expected to be affected by sequencing depth. Sampling was limited to blood, and TCR repertoires in tissue likely differ from TCR repertoires in blood. Because the study included a small number of donors, the genetic and exposure-history diversity represented was limited. Rarefaction of sorted-subset datasets indicated incomplete sequencing despite the large sequencing depth. Naive subsets generally had larger estimated clonotype richness than memory subsets did. Compared with non-shared clonotypes, clonotypes shared by all four sorted-subset donors had higher generation probabilities.

Using the deep immunoSEQ assay, TCR CDR3 regions were amplified from genomic DNA by multiplex PCR. For each cell subset, the extracted genomic DNA was distributed evenly across all wells of several immunoSEQ 96-well plates, and each plate served as one replicate. For sorted subsets, each replicate PCR was loaded with 200 ng genomic DNA, equivalent to 30,000 or so T cell genomes. Purified libraries were quantified with a Qubit 3.0 fluorometer, sized on a Bioanalyzer 2100, and re-quantified with the KAPA Library Quantification kit. Every immunoSEQ 96-well plate was sequenced on a dedicated single-read 150-cycle Illumina NextSeq 550 flow cell. The study's processing was this. The immunoSEQ output contained only junctional sequences without quality scores, so filtering could not match that applied to full-length reads. To assign V/J genes and CDR3, sequences were annotated against IMGT germline references using PyIR, a Python wrapper for IgBLAST v1.9. Reads were removed for weak V/J assignments (E-value above 1e-6), missing CDR3, stop codons, out-of-frame junctions, or ambiguous translated residues. V3J clonotypes were defined by identical inferred V gene, J gene, and CDR3 amino acid sequence. The percentage overlap between two repertoires was calculated by dividing the number of shared unique clonotypes by the size of the smaller repertoire. Repertoire richness was assessed with RTK rarefaction, the Chao1 estimator, and Recon v2.1 estimates of unobserved clonotypes. Generation probabilities for all TCRbeta clonotypes obtained by the gDNA method from several donors were computed using OLGA. Sourced from immuneACCESS, this table was stored by TCRdb with only in-frame sequences that have V and J called. A share of the clones is absent; for the studies checked, an unresolved V gene accounts for under half, and the remainder has no known explanation. The DNA gave D and trimming, while V, J and clone size come from that table. Present in this sample are around 2,000,000 clones, about 95% of which were seen just once. 1% to 1.5% of the sample belongs to the ten largest clones.

The TCR comes from a young man in good health. Here the chain combines TRBV6-5 and TRBJ1-2; there is no confident call for the D gene. Sequencing was done on a sample of naive CD8+ T cells sorted from blood. The sample's cell subset or site label, decoded: CD45RA+CCR7+. The CDR3 protein is CASSYGSGYGYTF. The DNA sequence follows: TGTGCCAGCAGTTACGGGAGTGGCTATGGCTACACCTTC.